Listed here are 8 T cell receptor beta chains from one sample, sequenced in a study of blood T cell repertoires in COVID-19. Assay: immunoSEQ multiplex PCR; the TCRdb copy retains only in-frame clones and omits some. The sample has 360,000 or so clones; around four fifths are singletons. Material for sequencing was PBMCs or T cells enriched from blood (not recorded which). Receptors originate from a woman between 50 and 59 years old who had recovered from COVID-19.

The chain recombines TRBV9 with TRBJ1-1; D is perhaps TRBD1 (5 bases). Germline lookup yields CDR1 SGDLS and CDR2 YYNGEE. With 8 bases removed from V and 0 bases from J, the gap between germline ends came to 11 bases. The CDR3 length is 13 residues. CDR3 in DNA: TGTGCCAGTGAACAGGACCTGAACACTGAAGCTTTCTTT. Residues: CASEQDLNTEAFF.

The CDR3 is CASSFRGQGTEAFF. DNA of the CDR3: TGTGCCAGCAGCTTCAGGGGTCAGGGCACTGAAGCTTTCTTT. The chain recombines TRBV7-2 with TRBJ1-1; D is perhaps TRBD1 (6 bases). Germline lookup yields CDR1 SGHTA and CDR2 FQGNSA. The germline V and J ends were trimmed by 3 bases and 4 bases, with 12 bases remaining between them. This CDR3 spans 14 amino acids.

This chain uses TRBV7-6 with TRBJ2-1; D possibly corresponds to TRBD1 (6 bases). The CDR3 runs to 16 residues. Deletions cut 0 bases from V and 3 bases from J, with 12 bases between. Germline-derived CDR1 and CDR2 are SGHVS and FNYEAQ. The CDR3 loop is CASSLAATGIYNEQFF. The CDR3 bases are TGTGCCAGCAGCTTAGCGGCTACAGGGATCTACAATGAGCAGTTCTTC.

A single count supports this clone. The rearrangement joins TRBV6-5 to TRBJ2-7; D possibly corresponds to TRBD2 (5 bases). The germline V gene has CDR1 MNHEY and CDR2 SVGAGI. The CDR3 covers 11 residues. Trimming pared 8 bases from V and 4 bases from J, leaving 9 bases between. CDR3 sequence reads: CASCSGYEQYF. The CDR3 DNA is TGTGCCAGCTGTTCGGGGTACGAGCAGTACTTC.

The chain recombines TRBV6-5 with TRBJ1-2; weak D call: TRBD1 (6 bases). CDR1 MNHEY and CDR2 SVGAGI come from the germline V gene. Trimming removed 6 bases at V and 8 bases at J, with 19 bases between. This CDR3 spans 14 amino acids. The CDR3 sequence: CASRSIQGSWGYTF. As DNA, the CDR3 is TGTGCCAGCAGATCGATACAGGGATCCTGGGGCTACACCTTC.

The gene calls are TRBV10-3 and TRBJ2-1; 11 nucleotides line up with TRBD2. The CDR3 spans 14 residues. The V gene's germline CDR1 is ENHRY and CDR2 SYGVKD. J gave up 6 bases and V 11 bases, and 9 bases lay outside the gene matches. This CDR3 is CAVKLAGEGNEQFF. CDR3 DNA: TGTGCCGTCAAACTAGCGGGAGAAGGCAATGAGCAGTTCTTC.

DNA for the CDR3: TGTGCCAGCAGCTCGCAGGGGGTAGCCCTCACAGATACGCAGTATTTT. This gives the protein CASSSQGVALTDTQYF. This chain connects TRBV5-4 to TRBJ2-3; 7 positions agree with TRBD1. The CDR3 contains 16 residues. After removal of 3 bases from V and 2 bases from J, the junction contained 9 bases not matched to a gene. The germline CDR1 and CDR2 sequences are SGHNT and YYREEE (reference sequence).

The J gene is TRBJ2-3, the V gene TRBV5-1; D remains unclear. The V end lost 1 base, the J end lost 2 bases, and 2 bases lay between the germline ends. The CDR3 covers 12 residues. CDR1 SGHRS and CDR2 YFSETQ come from the germline V gene. CDR3 coding DNA: TGCGCCAGCAGCTTGTACACAGATACGCAGTATTTT. It is translated as CASSLYTDTQYF.